These 14 T cell receptor beta chains came from one sample sequenced in a study of human T cells and chemical hapten exposure. Time point indicated: patch test 2, 6 weeks after DPC sensitization. Described treatment: therapeutic diphenylcyclopropenone sensitization with weekly scalp DPC. TCRdb recomputed calls from the RACE reads with MiXCR, one row per CDR3 protein. The sample consists of about 40,000 distinct CDR3 sequences, approximately 3.4% of them appearing once. Sample: whole blood, taken in connection with sensitization to the hapten diphenylcyclopropenone (DPC). These TCRs come from a middle-aged man with alopecia areata. Some clones in this sample may be carry-over from other donors' samples.

This clonotype occurred many times. The chain combines TRBV12-3 or TRBV12-4 with TRBJ1-5; no clear D. V dropped 3 bases and J dropped 4 bases, with 10 bases sitting between them. The CDR3 loop spans 14 amino acids. The CDR3 here is CASSFHLNNQPQHF. The CDR3 bases are TGTGCCAGCAGTTTTCATTTGAATAATCAGCCCCAGCATTTT.

This clonotype occurred many times. The chain employs TRBV19 and TRBJ2-1, with TRBD2 matching 8 bases. The CDR3 has 16 residues. Germline V lookup: CDR1 LNHDA, CDR2 SQIVND (reference sequence). Trimming took 6 bases from V and 1 from J; bases not matched to a gene: 8. The CDR3 DNA is TGTGCCAGTAGCCCCTTCCGGGAGGGATCCTACAATGAGCAGTTCTTC. It encodes CASSPFREGSYNEQFF.

This clonotype was recorded many times. V is TRBV29-1 and J is TRBJ2-3, with a possible D match to TRBD1 (5 bases). Between the trimmed V and J ends, which lost 4 bases and 5 bases, there was a span of 13 bases. CDR1 and CDR2 (germline): SQVTM, ANQGSEA. There are 13 residues in the CDR3. Written as DNA, the CDR3 is TGCAGCGTTGGTTCGAACAGGATAGATACGCAGTATTTT. It is translated as CSVGSNRIDTQYF.

The V and J genes are TRBV10-3 and TRBJ1-5; a possible D gene is TRBD1 (5 bases). Between the trimmed V and J ends, which lost 6 bases and 1 base, there was a span of 10 bases. The CDR3 contains 14 residues. Germline assignment: CDR1 ENHRY and CDR2 SYGVKD. CDR3 DNA sequence: TGTGCCATCAGCGGGACCATGAGCAATCAGCCCCAGCATTTT. Protein product: CAISGTMSNQPQHF.

This clonotype was detected many times. This chain connects TRBV9 to TRBJ2-3, with 11 bases matching TRBD2. The V and J ends lost 4 bases and 3 bases, in that order; junction bases with no gene match: 7. CDR3 length equals 16 residues. Germline V gives CDR1 SGDLS, CDR2 YYNGEE. The CDR3 is CASSPRIAGGTDTQYF. DNA of the CDR3: TGTGCCAGCAGCCCCAGGATAGCGGGAGGGACAGATACGCAGTATTTT.

Concerning this clonotype itself: Given a much more abundant clone one base away, this may be a read error. This chain connects TRBV12-3 or TRBV12-4 to TRBJ1-6, with a tentative D call TRBD1 (6 bases). CDR3 size: 14 residues. This chain's CDR3 is CPSSLDRNNSPLHF. Here the CDR3 DNA reads TGTCCCAGCAGCCTGGACAGAAATAATTCACCCCTCCACTTT.

This clonotype was found many times. V and J are TRBV7-9 and TRBJ2-3; 9 nucleotides agree with TRBD1. This CDR3 has 16 amino acids. V was pared by 5 bases and J by 3 bases, with 9 bases of the junction left unmatched. Germline V lookup: CDR1 SEHNR, CDR2 FQNEAQ (reference sequence). CDR3 region: CASSPPTDRGTDTQYF. DNA of the CDR3: TGTGCCAGCAGCCCCCCAACGGACAGGGGTACAGATACGCAGTATTTT. Full variable domain (rest looked up from reference TRBV7-9 and TRBJ2-3): DTGVSQNPRHKITKRGQNVTFRCDPISEHNRLYWYRQTLGQGPEFLTYFQNEAQLEKSRLLSDRFSAERPKGSFSTLEIQRTEQGDSAMYLCASSPPTDRGTDTQYFGPGTRLTVL.

This clonotype was detected ten times or more. V and J are TRBV28 and TRBJ1-4, with D maybe TRBD1 (6 bases). Trimming took off 3 bases at V and 5 bases at J, with 10 bases between the two ends. The CDR3 contains 14 residues. Per the germline V gene, CDR1 is MDHEN and CDR2 is SYDVKM. The CDR3 here is CASSFRGANEKLFF. Here the CDR3 DNA reads TGTGCCAGCAGTTTCAGGGGCGCAAATGAAAAACTGTTTTTT. Variable domain in full (rest from reference TRBV28 and TRBJ1-4): DVKVTQSSRYLVKRTGEKVFLECVQDMDHENMFWYRQDPGLGLRLIYFSYDVKMKEKGDIPEGYSVSREKKERFSLILESASTNQTSMYLCASSFRGANEKLFFGSGTQLSVL.

This clonotype was detected ten times or more. This chain connects TRBV29-1 to TRBJ2-7, with TRBD2 as a possible D gene (5 bases). With 7 bases removed from V and 5 bases from J, the gap between germline ends came to 9 bases. The CDR3 is 10 amino acids. CDR1 is SQVTM and CDR2 is ANQGSEA in the germline V gene. DNA for the CDR3: TGCAGCGCCGGGGATCACGAGCAGTACTTC. Protein sequence: CSAGDHEQYF.

This clonotype was observed at least ten times. The V and J genes are TRBV6-5 and TRBJ2-4; D tentatively fits TRBD1 or TRBD2 (5 bases each). From germline, CDR1 is MNHEY and CDR2 SVGAGI. This CDR3 is 13 amino acids long. Trimming shortened V by 10 bases and J by 1 base, and 11 bases separated the two germline ends. The CDR3 nucleotides read TGTGCCACCCGGGACGGGGCCAAAAACATTCAGTACTTC. Its translation: CATRDGAKNIQYF.

The table lists this clonotype with many counts. CDR3 sequence (DNA): TGTGCCAGCTCACCACTGGGGAACCCTTCCGGGGAGCTGTTTTTT. Residues: CASSPLGNPSGELFF. The chain links TRBV18 to TRBJ2-2, with D unclear. CDR1 is KGHSH, CDR2 LQKENI, per germline. This CDR3 spans 15 amino acids. Trimming removed 1 base from V and 6 bases from J, with 12 bases in between.

This clonotype was picked up many times. V is TRBV25-1 and J is TRBJ2-2; D gene uncertain. Deletions cut 2 bases from V and 9 bases from J, with 7 bases between. Germline-derived CDR1 and CDR2 are MGHDK and SYGVNS. This CDR3 has 12 residues. The CDR3: CASSEGGWELFF. The CDR3, as DNA: TGTGCCAGCAGTGAAGGTGGCTGGGAGCTGTTTTTT. Using reference TRBV25-1 and TRBJ2-2 for the parts outside the CDR3, the full variable domain is EADIYQTPRYLVIGTGKKITLECSQTMGHDKMYWYQQDPGMELHLIHYSYGVNSTEKGDLSSESTVSRIRTEHFPLTLESARPSHTSQYLCASSEGGWELFFGEGSRLTVL.

In its sample, this clonotype was seen many times. The genes are TRBV28 and TRBJ2-5, with D tentatively TRBD1 (5 bases). V was clipped by 5 bases and J by 4 bases, with 17 bases between them. This CDR3 contains 15 residues. The germline gives CDR1 MDHEN, CDR2 SYDVKM. The CDR3 region has the DNA TGTGCCAGCAGTAGACCCGCAGCAGGGCGAGAGACCCAGTACTTC. The encoded protein is CASSRPAAGRETQYF.

This clonotype was counted only a few times. This sequence joins TRBV28 and TRBJ1-2; maybe TRBD1 (6 bases). Trimming shortened V by 3 bases and J by 2 bases, and 7 bases separated the two germline ends. The CDR3 is made up of 13 amino acids. The germline V gene has CDR1 MDHEN and CDR2 SYDVKM. The CDR3 DNA reads TGTGCCAGCAGTTTGGACAGAAACTATGGCTACACCTTC. Encoded protein: CASSLDRNYGYTF.